This T cell receptor (beta chain) stems from a study of beta chain features in type 1 diabetes. The study's findings and limits: Shorter TCRB CDR3s, moderately but significantly so, were found in Type 1 diabetes patients in all four CD4+ subsets.

Of the isolated RNA, all was reverse transcribed, and so the sequenced material was expressed TCRB transcripts. Naive, central memory and regulatory T cell samples came to a mean of about 4 million reads. Using immunoSEQ multiplex PCR, the repertoire was profiled, and TCRdb retains in-frame clones only, with some absent. This repertoire shows 640,000 or so clones, 11% to 15% found once; its top ten account for 0.04%. Per germline, CDR1 SQVTM and CDR2 ANQGSEA. V was clipped by 4 bases and J by 0 bases, with 13 bases between them. This CDR3 has 15 amino acids. Note on this clone: Its cognate antigen is unknown.

Using CD45RO/CCR7/CD25/CD127/CD95/CD27, CD4+ naive, central memory, regulatory and stem cell-like memory cells were sorted. The authors obtained over 98% purity in all sorted populations. Sample: naive CD4+ T cells from blood. The chain uses TRBV29-1 and TRBJ1-5; D perhaps matches TRBD1 (5 bases). This clonotype originated in a man in his late teens or twenties with type 1 diabetes. CDR3 coding DNA: TGCAGCGTTGCTCTAGGGACTAATAGCAATCAGCCCCAGCATTTT. As protein: CSVALGTNSNQPQHF.